These 32 T cell receptor beta chains share one sample of origin, sequenced in a study of T cells in localized non-small cell lung cancer. Profiled with immunoSEQ multiplex PCR; TCRdb holds only in-frame clones, not every one. The sample lists approximately 4,400 clones; approximately 41% were seen once. Sample: lung tumor tissue, taken before any cancer treatment. These receptor sequences come from a woman aged 40-69 years with stage I lung adenocarcinoma.

This chain connects TRBV28 to TRBJ1-5; D not resolved. This CDR3 comprises 17 residues. CDR1 and CDR2 (germline): MDHEN, SYDVKM. With 4 bases removed from V and 0 bases from J, the gap between germline ends came to 16 bases. The CDR3 sequence: CASSWQDSSYSNQPQHF. CDR3 nucleotides: TGTGCCAGCAGTTGGCAGGACTCAAGCTATAGCAATCAGCCCCAGCATTTT.

This clone was observed a handful of times. The chain carries TRBV18 and TRBJ1-1; a possible D gene is TRBD1 (5 bases). Trimming cost V 4 bases and J 11 bases, with 23 bases left between them. CDR3 length: 15 amino acids. Per germline, CDR1 KGHSH and CDR2 LQKENI. CDR3 sequence reads: CASSQGRGLEVGAFF. The CDR3 DNA is TGTGCCAGCTCACAGGGAAGGGGACTGGAAGTGGGGGCTTTCTTT.

In this sample, this clone turned up a few times. J is TRBJ2-1 and V is TRBV9, with 11 bases identical to TRBD2. V gave up 10 bases and J gave up 6 bases; unmatched junction bases: 18. Germline V gene lookup returns CDR1 SGDLS and CDR2 YYNGEE. There are 17 residues in the CDR3. The CDR3 nucleotides read TGTGCCGTCCAGGGGACGCTAGCGGGAGGAAGGGTCAATGAGCAGTTCTTC. Translation gives CAVQGTLAGGRVNEQFF.

This clone was observed a few times. The chain has TRBV14 and TRBJ2-1, with D perhaps matching TRBD2 (5 bases). This CDR3 comprises 15 residues. Trimming cost V 3 bases and J 4 bases, with 13 bases left between them. In germline, CDR1 is SGHDN, CDR2 FVKESK. This CDR3 is CASSHVPGYYNEQFF. The DNA for the CDR3 is TGTGCCAGCAGCCACGTCCCGGGGTATTACAATGAGCAGTTCTTC.

The chain carries TRBV6-8 and TRBJ1-1; D call uncertain. The germline gives CDR1 MNHGY, CDR2 SAAAGT. V was cut by 4 bases and J by 1 base, with 4 bases left in between. The CDR3 extends over 12 amino acids. Here the CDR3 reads CASSFANTEAFF. The DNA of the CDR3 is TGTGCCAGCAGTTTCGCGAACACTGAAGCTTTCTTT.

The chain couples TRBV30 to TRBJ2-3, with D unclear. This CDR3 region has 15 residues. The V gene's germline CDR1 is GTSNPN and CDR2 SVGIG (reference sequence). Trimming cost V 3 bases and J 0 bases, with 13 bases left between them. CDR3 DNA sequence: TGTGCCTGGAGGGTACGGGCACCTAGCACAGATACGCAGTATTTT. Its translation: CAWRVRAPSTDTQYF.

This rearrangement joins TRBV19 to TRBJ2-1; D is undetermined. This CDR3 region has 12 residues. Per germline, CDR1 LNHDA and CDR2 SQIVND (reference sequence). Trimming pared 2 bases from V and 5 bases from J, leaving 4 bases between. CDR3: CASSIRNNEQFF. The CDR3, as DNA: TGTGCCAGTAGTATACGCAACAATGAGCAGTTCTTC.

This chain links TRBV23-1 with TRBJ1-4, with 9 bases matching TRBD1. TRBV23-1 qualifies as an ORF whose function is uncertain. Germline trimming cut 6 bases from V and 8 bases from J; bases unmatched to any gene: 10. The length of the CDR3 is 15 residues. In nucleotides, the CDR3 is TGCGCCAGCAGCTTGGCCGGGACAGGGAAGGAAAAACTGTTTTTT. Its protein product is CASSLAGTGKEKLFF.

V gene TRBV18 combines with J gene TRBJ1-4; D gene unclear. V lost 0 bases, J lost 8 bases, and 16 bases lay in between. The CDR3 consists of 16 residues. Per germline, CDR1 KGHSH and CDR2 LQKENI. DNA of the CDR3: TGTGCCAGCTCACCACCTACGGCCGGATACGGGGAAAAACTGTTTTTT. This translates into CASSPPTAGYGEKLFF.

The chain uses TRBV19 and TRBJ2-7, with 10 bases fitting TRBD2. With V trimmed by 3 bases and J by 2 bases, 4 bases remained unmatched. Germline V gene data show CDR1 as LNHDA and CDR2 as SQIVND (reference sequence). The CDR3 is 15 amino acids. DNA of the CDR3: TGTGCCAGTAGTATTCATACTAGCGGGACCTACGAGCAGTACTTC. Protein: CASSIHTSGTYEQYF.

This clone was seen a few times. The chain employs TRBV6-8 and TRBJ2-3; D is unresolved. Per germline, CDR1 MNHGY and CDR2 SAAAGT. The CDR3 extends over 15 amino acids. Trimming took off 6 bases at V and 0 bases at J, with 13 bases between the two ends. In nucleotides, the CDR3 is TGTGCCAGCAGCGCTGGGGTGGGTAGCACAGATACGCAGTATTTT. Translated: CASSAGVGSTDTQYF.

This clone was seen a few times. The chain joins TRBV19 to TRBJ1-1, with D unresolved. This CDR3 is built from 12 residues. The ends were cut back, 5 bases at V and 5 bases at J, with 9 bases in the middle. Germline loops: CDR1 LNHDA, CDR2 SQIVND (reference sequence). The CDR3 nucleotides are TGTGCCAGTAGTGAAGGGCGTACTGAAGCTTTCTTT. Translated, it gives CASSEGRTEAFF.

This clone was counted once. The chain employs TRBV19 and TRBJ1-2; maybe TRBD1 (5 bases). Trimming stripped 3 bases from V and 5 bases from J, with 16 bases between. CDR3 length: 15 residues. Germline-derived CDR1 and CDR2 are LNHDA and SQIVND (reference sequence). In DNA form, the CDR3 reads TGTGCCAGTAGTATGCGGCAGGGTTACATTTATGGCTACACCTTC. Encoded protein: CASSMRQGYIYGYTF. The variable domain in full, completed from reference TRBV19 and TRBJ1-2, reads DGGITQSPKYLFRKEGQNVTLSCEQNLNHDAMYWYRQDPGQGLRLIYYSQIVNDFQKGDIAEGYSVSREKKESFPLTVTSAQKNPTAFYLCASSMRQGYIYGYTFGSGTRLTVV.

In this sample, this clone turned up a few times. The chain links TRBV18 to TRBJ2-5; D uncertain. Looked up from germline, CDR1 is KGHSH and CDR2 is LQKENI. Trimming cost V 3 bases and J 5 bases, with 13 bases left between them. The CDR3 is 14 amino acids. CDR3 nucleotide sequence: TGTGCCAGCTCACCTATTCTGGAAAGCGAGACCCAGTACTTC. Translation: CASSPILESETQYF.

The chain employs TRBV11-3 and TRBJ2-5; D is perhaps TRBD2 (5 bases). The CDR3 has 14 amino acids. The V and J ends lost 6 bases and 1 base respectively, with 12 bases between them. Germline lookup yields CDR1 SGHNT and CDR2 YENEEA. CDR3 nucleotide sequence: TGTGCCAGCAGAGGAGGCGGAGTCCAAGAGACCCAGTACTTC. As protein: CASRGGGVQETQYF.

The V gene is TRBV10-3, the J gene TRBJ1-4; TRBD1 matches at 7 bases. The CDR3 extends over 12 amino acids. CDR1 ENHRY and CDR2 SYGVKD come from the germline V gene. V trimming: 11 bases; J trimming: 5 bases; junction bases outside the gene matches: 5. CDR3 loop: CAWGQRNEKLFF. The CDR3 coding sequence is TGTGCCTGGGGACAGAGAAATGAAAAACTGTTTTTT.

By share of the sample, this clone is medium-sized (0.01 to 0.1%). This chain links TRBV11-3 with TRBJ2-7; D tentatively fits TRBD1 or TRBD2 (6 bases each). The CDR3 runs to 15 residues. Deletions cut 4 bases from V and 9 bases from J, with 22 bases between. Germline loops: CDR1 SGHNT, CDR2 YENEEA. The CDR3 DNA is TGTGCCAGCAGCTCCCAACAGGGACTCCCAGCCGGGCAGTACTTC. Translated, it gives CASSSQQGLPAGQYF. The whole variable domain, filled in from reference TRBV11-3 and TRBJ2-7, reads EAGVVQSPRYKIIEKKQPVAFWCNPISGHNTLYWYLQNLGQGPELLIRYENEEAVDDSQLPKDRFSAERLKGVDSTLKIQPAELGDSAVYLCASSSQQGLPAGQYFGPGTRLTVT.

This clone has just a few counts. This sequence joins TRBV2 and TRBJ1-2; 8 bases match TRBD1. This CDR3 contains 13 residues. V gave up 6 bases and J gave up 3 bases; unmatched junction bases: 3. Germline CDR1 SNHLY, CDR2 FYNNEI. The CDR3 region is CASSGQGYYGYTF. The DNA for the CDR3 is TGTGCCAGCAGCGGACAGGGTTACTATGGCTACACCTTC.

This chain joins TRBV15 and TRBJ1-1; 12 nucleotides match TRBD1. CDR3 length: 18 residues. Germline V gives CDR1 LNHNV, CDR2 YYDKDF (reference sequence). J lost 7 bases, V lost 3 bases, and 15 bases had no gene match. The CDR3 sequence: CATSSLFRDRGRGIEAFF. In DNA, the CDR3 is TGTGCCACCAGCAGCCTCTTCCGGGACAGGGGGCGTGGGATTGAAGCTTTCTTT.

The chain employs TRBV30 and TRBJ1-5, with D tentatively TRBD1 (5 bases). V was clipped by 4 bases and J by 0 bases, with 7 bases between them. The germline gives CDR1 GTSNPN, CDR2 SVGIG (reference sequence). This CDR3 spans 13 amino acids. This chain's CDR3 is CAWNGGSNQPQHF. The CDR3 region has the DNA TGTGCCTGGAACGGGGGTAGCAATCAGCCCCAGCATTTT.

This chain's CDR3 is CASIQGGVGTEAFF. CDR3 nucleotides: TGTGCCAGCATCCAAGGTGGGGTGGGCACTGAAGCTTTCTTT. The genes are TRBV28 and TRBJ1-1; no reliable D call. V was clipped by 7 bases and J by 4 bases, with 16 bases between them. Germline lookup yields CDR1 MDHEN and CDR2 SYDVKM. The CDR3 consists of 14 residues.

The genes are TRBV11-3 and TRBJ2-1; D may match TRBD1 or TRBD2 (5 bases each). V was cut by 0 bases and J by 7 bases, with 10 bases left in between. The CDR3 has 14 amino acids. Germline V lookup: CDR1 SGHNT, CDR2 YENEEA. The CDR3, as DNA: TGTGCCAGCAGCTTAGAGGGGGATCGAAATGAGCAGTTCTTC. Translated: CASSLEGDRNEQFF.

The rearrangement links TRBV19 to TRBJ1-3, with D possibly TRBD1 on 6 matching bases. The CDR3 totals 15 residues. Germline V gene sequence: CDR1 LNHDA, CDR2 SQIVND (reference sequence). Trimming removed 10 bases from V and 0 bases from J, with 16 bases in between. CDR3 region: CATEKGESSGNTIYF. The DNA for the CDR3 is TGTGCCACCGAAAAGGGGGAAAGCTCTGGAAACACCATATATTTT.

The CDR3 loop is CASSGMTGSTGELFF. CDR3 coding DNA: TGTGCCAGCAGTGGAATGACAGGGAGTACCGGGGAGCTGTTTTTT. This chain uses TRBV9 with TRBJ2-2; 7 bases align to TRBD1. The CDR3 spans 15 residues. The germline gives CDR1 SGDLS, CDR2 YYNGEE. The V and J ends lost 5 bases and 5 bases, in that order; junction bases with no gene match: 9.

The CDR3 bases are TGCGCCAGCAGCTTGGCCCTTAGCGGCACAGATACGCAGTATTTT. This gives the protein CASSLALSGTDTQYF. V and J are TRBV5-1 and TRBJ2-3, with D perhaps TRBD2 (5 bases). From germline, CDR1 is SGHRS and CDR2 YFSETQ. The CDR3 covers 15 residues. Trimming removed 0 bases at V and 1 base at J, with 9 bases between.

This clone was observed a few times. V usage is TRBV6-7 and J usage is TRBJ2-5; D may be TRBD1 (5 bases). TRBV6-7 is known as an ORF, though its function is uncertain. The CDR3 consists of 15 residues. Between the trimmed V and J ends, which lost 2 bases and 10 bases, there was a span of 20 bases. CDR3 coding DNA: TGTGCCAGCAGTTACGACAGTGGGTCAAGGACGAGCCAGTACTTC. Amino acids: CASSYDSGSRTSQYF.

The rearrangement joins TRBV12-5 to TRBJ2-3, with D hard to call. The CDR3 totals 16 residues. Germline-derived CDR1 and CDR2 are LGHNT and FRNRAP. V gave up 3 bases and J gave up 2 bases, with 15 bases separating them. The CDR3 nucleotides are TGTGCTAGTGGTTTAGGCCGATCGGGCTTCACAGATACGCAGTATTTT. The encoded protein is CASGLGRSGFTDTQYF.

A few counts support this clone. This chain uses TRBV25-1 with TRBJ2-7; tentative D call: TRBD2 (5 bases). V lost 2 bases and J 5 bases, leaving 10 bases between the germline ends. The germline V gene encodes CDR1 MGHDK and CDR2 SYGVNS. CDR3 length: 13 amino acids. The CDR3: CASSEGLANEQYF. CDR3 sequence (DNA): TGTGCCAGCAGTGAAGGGCTAGCCAACGAGCAGTACTTC.

This chain connects TRBV29-1 to TRBJ1-1; D is unclear. V shed 1 base and J shed 1 base, with 10 bases lying between them. The germline CDR1 and CDR2 sequences are SQVTM and ANQGSEA. CDR3 length equals 14 residues. For the CDR3, the DNA is TGCAGCGTTGAAGTTGGAGGCACGAACACTGAAGCTTTCTTT. This sequence encodes CSVEVGGTNTEAFF.

This chain joins TRBV19 and TRBJ2-1; tentatively, D is TRBD1 or TRBD2 (6 bases each). V was shortened by 7 bases and J by 4 bases, with 14 bases between the two germline ends. In germline, CDR1 is LNHDA, CDR2 SQIVND (reference sequence). This CDR3 region has 14 residues. The CDR3 here is CASKGGTYYNEQFF. In DNA, the CDR3 is TGTGCCAGTAAAGGGGGGACTTATTACAATGAGCAGTTCTTC.

Only a few counts were recorded for this clone. V usage is TRBV4-1 and J usage is TRBJ2-1; 12 bases are a match to TRBD2. Unmatched junction bases numbered 11, after V lost 0 bases and J lost 5 bases. CDR1 is MGHRA, CDR2 YSYEKL, per germline. The CDR3 covers 19 residues. CDR3 DNA sequence: TGCGCCAGCAGCCAAGATAAGTCTAGCGGGAGGGCCGTGGACAATGAGCAGTTCTTC. Its translation is CASSQDKSSGRAVDNEQFF.

The chain links TRBV19 to TRBJ1-2, with 12 nucleotides matching TRBD1. The CDR3 covers 17 residues. Germline CDR1 reads LNHDA; CDR2 reads SQIVND (reference sequence). Trimming cost V 7 bases and J 5 bases; bases outside gene matches: 14. The CDR3 is CASTPIGDRGLGYGYTF. In nucleotides, the CDR3 is TGTGCCAGTACCCCAATAGGGGACAGGGGGCTTGGTTATGGCTACACCTTC.